This record looks at one T cell receptor beta chain sequence and its context. Sequencing was performed with immunoSEQ multiplex PCR; in TCRdb, only in-frame clones are kept and a portion is missing. The sample lists 85,000 to 100,000 clones; around 90% were seen once. Seattle enrolled patients during active infection and tracked them longitudinally. The source of the sample is a study of blood T cell repertoires in COVID-19. Study details: T cells, B-cell-depleted T cells, or PBMCs supplied cDNA or gDNA.

Sequencing was carried out using peripheral blood. This clonotype was sampled from a man in his fifties or sixties with COVID-19, enrolled during active disease.

For the CDR3, the DNA is TGTGCCAGCAGCTTGAGTGTCTGGACTTACAAGAACACTGAAGCTTTCTTT. It is translated as CASSLSVWTYKNTEAFF. The J gene is TRBJ1-1, the V gene TRBV5-6; D gene ambiguous. V gave up 1 base and J gave up 1 base, with 17 bases separating them. The CDR3 loop spans 17 amino acids. Germline CDR1 is SGHDT and CDR2 is YYEEEE.